This entry features one T cell receptor (beta chain) sequence. Germline CDR1 WSHSY, CDR2 SAAADI. The V end was cut by 2 bases, the J end by 3 bases, with 14 bases between. The CDR3 has 15 residues. This sample was taken from a study of blood T cell repertoires in COVID-19. Study background: Collection of acute and convalescent COVID-19 samples took place in the United States, Italy and Spain. PBMCs, B-cell-depleted T cells, or T cells provided the cDNA or gDNA that made up the material.

The authors' processing: Estimation of nucleated cell counts was performed using reference gene primer amplification. Generated by immunoSEQ multiplex PCR, the TCRdb table keeps only in-frame clones and is missing some. Clonal size and the V and J genes are those of that table, whereas D and trimming came from the DNA. The data show some 100,000 clones, around three quarters seen once. The sequence derives from a human donor in a cohort sampled during active or convalescent COVID-19. Specimen: peripheral blood. This sequence joins TRBV10-2 and TRBJ2-7, with a weak D call TRBD2 (5 bases). As DNA, the CDR3 is TGCGCCAGCAGTGAGAGAGGGCAAGGCCACTACGAGCAGTACTTC. Its protein is CASSERGQGHYEQYF.